The source of this T cell receptor beta chain is a study of blood T cell repertoires in COVID-19. The overall study: The origin of the acute and convalescent COVID-19 samples was the United States, Italy and Spain. PBMCs, B-cell-depleted T cells, or T cells provided the cDNA or gDNA that made up the material.

Source study methods: Counts of nucleated cells, estimated from reference gene primer amplification, were obtained. The protocol was immunoSEQ multiplex PCR, while the TCRdb copy is restricted to in-frame clones and leaves out a portion. V and J calls and clone size come straight from that table; D and trimming were deduced from the DNA. The sample carries some 70,000 clones, roughly 89% recorded once. The TCR sequence derives from a man in his forties or fifties with acute or convalescent COVID-19. Sequencing input: peripheral blood.

CDR3 DNA: TGCGCCAGCAGCCTTAGGGGGGGGGAAGGGAATCAGCCCCAGCATTTT. It encodes CASSLRGGEGNQPQHF. The genes are TRBV4-1 and TRBJ1-5; perhaps TRBD1 as D (6 bases). Trimming removed 4 bases at V and 4 bases at J, with 17 bases between. The CDR3 has 16 amino acids. Germline CDR1 reads MGHRA; CDR2 reads YSYEKL.